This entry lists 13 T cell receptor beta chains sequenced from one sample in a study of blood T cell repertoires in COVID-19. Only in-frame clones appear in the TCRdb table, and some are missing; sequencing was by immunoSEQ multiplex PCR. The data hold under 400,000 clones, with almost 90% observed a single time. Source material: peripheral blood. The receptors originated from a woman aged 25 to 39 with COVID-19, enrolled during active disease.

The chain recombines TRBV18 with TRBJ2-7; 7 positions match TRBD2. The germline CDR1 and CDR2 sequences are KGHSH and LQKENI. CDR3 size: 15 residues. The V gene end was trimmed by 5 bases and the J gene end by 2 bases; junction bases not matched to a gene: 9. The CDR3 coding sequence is TGTGCCAGCTCAGGGGGAGCGGGAAGGCCCTACGAGCAGTACTTC. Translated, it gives CASSGGAGRPYEQYF.

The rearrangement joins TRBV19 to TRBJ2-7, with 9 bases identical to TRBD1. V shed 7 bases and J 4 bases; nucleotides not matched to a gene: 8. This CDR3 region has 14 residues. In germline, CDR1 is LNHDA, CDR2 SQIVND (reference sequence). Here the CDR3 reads CASKATGGAYEQYF. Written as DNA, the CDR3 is TGTGCCAGTAAGGCGACAGGGGGTGCTTACGAGCAGTACTTC.

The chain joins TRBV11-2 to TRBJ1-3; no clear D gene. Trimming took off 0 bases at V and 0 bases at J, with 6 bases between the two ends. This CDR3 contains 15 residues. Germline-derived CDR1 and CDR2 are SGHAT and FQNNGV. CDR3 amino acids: CASSLDHNSGNTIYF. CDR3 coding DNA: TGTGCCAGCAGCTTAGATCACAACTCTGGAAACACCATATATTTT.

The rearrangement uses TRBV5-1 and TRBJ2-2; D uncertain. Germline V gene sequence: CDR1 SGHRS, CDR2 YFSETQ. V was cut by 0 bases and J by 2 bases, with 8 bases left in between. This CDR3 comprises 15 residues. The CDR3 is CASSLAGYNTGELFF. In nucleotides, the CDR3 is TGCGCCAGCAGCTTGGCCGGGTACAACACCGGGGAGCTGTTTTTT.

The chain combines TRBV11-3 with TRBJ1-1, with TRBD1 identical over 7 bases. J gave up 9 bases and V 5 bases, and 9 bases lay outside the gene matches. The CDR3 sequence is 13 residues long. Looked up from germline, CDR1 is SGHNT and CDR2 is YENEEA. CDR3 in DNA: TGTGCCAGCAGCGAGACAGGGAAAGGGCAAGCTTTCTTT. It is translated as CASSETGKGQAFF.

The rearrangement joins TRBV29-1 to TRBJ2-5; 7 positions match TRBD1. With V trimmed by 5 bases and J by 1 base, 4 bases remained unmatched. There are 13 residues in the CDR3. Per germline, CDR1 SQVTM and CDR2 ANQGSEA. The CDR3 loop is CSVSGQFQETQYF. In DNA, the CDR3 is TGCAGCGTTTCGGGACAGTTCCAAGAGACCCAGTACTTC.

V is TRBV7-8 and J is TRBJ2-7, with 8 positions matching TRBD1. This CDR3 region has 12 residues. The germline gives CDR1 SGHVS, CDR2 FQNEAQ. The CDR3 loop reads CATGTGNYEQYF. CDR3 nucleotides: TGTGCAACCGGGACAGGCAACTACGAGCAGTACTTC.

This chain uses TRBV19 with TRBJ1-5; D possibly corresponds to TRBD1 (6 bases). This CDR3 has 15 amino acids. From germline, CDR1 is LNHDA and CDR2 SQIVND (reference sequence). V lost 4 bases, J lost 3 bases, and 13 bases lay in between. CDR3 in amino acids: CASSTTGRVNQPQHF. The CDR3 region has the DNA TGTGCCAGTAGTACCACAGGGAGGGTCAATCAGCCCCAGCATTTT.

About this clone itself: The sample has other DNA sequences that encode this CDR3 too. This CDR3 reads CASSSQETQYF. The DNA of the CDR3 is TGTGCCAGCAGCTCTCAGGAGACCCAGTACTTC. This rearrangement joins TRBV7-2 to TRBJ2-5; D unresolved. V lost 4 bases and J 5 bases, leaving 5 bases between the germline ends. The CDR3 is 11 residues long. Germline lookup yields CDR1 SGHTA and CDR2 FQGNSA. Combining the CDR3 with reference TRBV7-2 and TRBJ2-5 gives the whole variable domain GAGVSQSPSNKVTEKGKDVELRCDPISGHTALYWYRQSLGQGLEFLIYFQGNSAPDKSGLPSDRFSAERTGGSVSTLTIQRTQQEDSAVYLCASSSQETQYFGPGTRLLVL.

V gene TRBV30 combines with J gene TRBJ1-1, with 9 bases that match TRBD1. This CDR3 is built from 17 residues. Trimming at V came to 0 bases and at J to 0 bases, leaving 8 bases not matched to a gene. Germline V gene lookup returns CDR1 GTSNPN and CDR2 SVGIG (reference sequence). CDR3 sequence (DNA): TGTGCCTGGAGTGTGGCCCGGACAGGGGTAATGAACACTGAAGCTTTCTTT. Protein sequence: CAWSVARTGVMNTEAFF.

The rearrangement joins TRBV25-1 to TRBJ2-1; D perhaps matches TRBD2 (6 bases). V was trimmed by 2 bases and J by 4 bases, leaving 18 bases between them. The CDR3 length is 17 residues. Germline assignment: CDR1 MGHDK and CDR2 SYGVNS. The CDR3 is CASSEDLGGRIYNEQFF. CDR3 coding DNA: TGTGCCAGCAGTGAAGACCTCGGGGGAAGGATTTACAATGAGCAGTTCTTC.

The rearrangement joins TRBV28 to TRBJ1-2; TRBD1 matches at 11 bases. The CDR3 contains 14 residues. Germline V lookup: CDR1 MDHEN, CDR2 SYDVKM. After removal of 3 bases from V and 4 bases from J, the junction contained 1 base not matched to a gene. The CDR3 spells CASSFGTGGYGYTF. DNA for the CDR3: TGTGCCAGCAGTTTCGGGACAGGGGGCTATGGCTACACCTTC.

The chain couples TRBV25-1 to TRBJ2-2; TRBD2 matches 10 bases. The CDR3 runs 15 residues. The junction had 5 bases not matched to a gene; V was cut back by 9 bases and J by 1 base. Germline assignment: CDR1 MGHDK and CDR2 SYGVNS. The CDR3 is CASSIAGGNTGELFF. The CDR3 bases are TGTGCCAGTAGCATAGCGGGAGGGAACACCGGGGAGCTGTTTTTT.